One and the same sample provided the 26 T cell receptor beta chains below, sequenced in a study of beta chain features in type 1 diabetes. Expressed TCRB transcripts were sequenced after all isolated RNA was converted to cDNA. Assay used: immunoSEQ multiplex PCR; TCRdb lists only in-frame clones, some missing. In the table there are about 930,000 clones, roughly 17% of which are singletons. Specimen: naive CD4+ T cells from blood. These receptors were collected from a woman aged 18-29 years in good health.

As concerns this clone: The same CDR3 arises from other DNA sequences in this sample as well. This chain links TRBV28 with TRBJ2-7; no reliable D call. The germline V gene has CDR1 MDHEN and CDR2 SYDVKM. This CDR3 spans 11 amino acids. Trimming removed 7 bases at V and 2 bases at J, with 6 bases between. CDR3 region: CASTAPYEQYF. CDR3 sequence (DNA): TGTGCCAGCACAGCCCCCTACGAGCAGTACTTC. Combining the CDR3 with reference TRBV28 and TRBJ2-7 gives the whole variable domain DVKVTQSSRYLVKRTGEKVFLECVQDMDHENMFWYRQDPGLGLRLIYFSYDVKMKEKGDIPEGYSVSREKKERFSLILESASTNQTSMYLCASTAPYEQYFGPGTRLTVT.

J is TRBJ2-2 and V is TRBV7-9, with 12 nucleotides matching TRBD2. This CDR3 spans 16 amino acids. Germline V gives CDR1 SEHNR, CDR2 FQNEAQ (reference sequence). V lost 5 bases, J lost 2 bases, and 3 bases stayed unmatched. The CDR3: CASSPTSGGNTGELFF. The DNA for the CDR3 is TGTGCCAGCAGCCCGACTAGCGGGGGAAACACCGGGGAGCTGTTTTTT.

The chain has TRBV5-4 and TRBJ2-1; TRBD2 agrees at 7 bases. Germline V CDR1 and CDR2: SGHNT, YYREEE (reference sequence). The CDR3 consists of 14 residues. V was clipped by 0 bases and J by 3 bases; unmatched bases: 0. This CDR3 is CASSLERGYNEQFF. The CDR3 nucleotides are TGTGCCAGCAGCTTGGAGCGGGGCTACAATGAGCAGTTCTTC. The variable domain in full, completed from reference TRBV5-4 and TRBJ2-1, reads ETGVTQSPTHLIKTRGQQVTLRCSSQSGHNTVSWYQQALGQGPQFIFQYYREEENGRGNFPPRFSGLQFPNYSSELNVNALELDDSALYLCASSLERGYNEQFFGPGTRLTVL.

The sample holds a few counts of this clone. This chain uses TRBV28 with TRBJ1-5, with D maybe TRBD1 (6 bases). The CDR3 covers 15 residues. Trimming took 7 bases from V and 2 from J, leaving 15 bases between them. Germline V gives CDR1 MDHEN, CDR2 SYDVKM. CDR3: CASNSDSLGNQPQHF. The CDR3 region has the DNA TGTGCCAGCAACTCGGACAGTTTAGGCAATCAGCCCCAGCATTTT.

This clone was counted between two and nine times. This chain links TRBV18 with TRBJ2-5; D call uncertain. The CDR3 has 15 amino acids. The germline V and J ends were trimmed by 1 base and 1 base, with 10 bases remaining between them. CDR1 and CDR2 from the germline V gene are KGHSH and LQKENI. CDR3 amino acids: CASSPLGSSQETQYF. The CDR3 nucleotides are TGTGCCAGCTCACCACTAGGAAGCAGCCAAGAGACCCAGTACTTC.

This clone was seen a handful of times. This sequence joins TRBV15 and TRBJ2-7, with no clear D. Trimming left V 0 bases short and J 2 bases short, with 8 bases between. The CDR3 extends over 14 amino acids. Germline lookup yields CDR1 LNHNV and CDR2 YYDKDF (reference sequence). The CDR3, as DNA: TGTGCCACCAGCAGAGATATGACCCCCTACGAGCAGTACTTC. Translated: CATSRDMTPYEQYF.

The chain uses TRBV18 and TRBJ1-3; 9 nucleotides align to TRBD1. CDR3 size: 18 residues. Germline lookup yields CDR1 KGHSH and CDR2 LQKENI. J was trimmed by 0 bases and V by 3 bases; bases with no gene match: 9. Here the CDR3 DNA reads TGTGCCAGCTCACCCGGACAGGGGCCGAGGAGCTCTGGAAACACCATATATTTT. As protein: CASSPGQGPRSSGNTIYF.

The CDR3 region is CASSLASSVIEQYF. DNA for the CDR3: TGTGCCAGCAGCTTAGCTAGTTCGGTAATCGAGCAGTACTTC. The chain links TRBV7-2 to TRBJ2-7, with D unclear. The germline V gene encodes CDR1 SGHTA and CDR2 FQGNSA. Deletions cut 0 bases from V and 6 bases from J, with 12 bases between. The CDR3 length is 14 residues.

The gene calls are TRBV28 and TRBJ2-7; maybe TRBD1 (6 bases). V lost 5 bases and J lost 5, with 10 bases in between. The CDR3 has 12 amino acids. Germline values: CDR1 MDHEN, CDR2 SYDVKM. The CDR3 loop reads CASSQRTDEQYF. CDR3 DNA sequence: TGTGCCAGCAGTCAGCGGACAGACGAGCAGTACTTC. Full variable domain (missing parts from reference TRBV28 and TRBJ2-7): DVKVTQSSRYLVKRTGEKVFLECVQDMDHENMFWYRQDPGLGLRLIYFSYDVKMKEKGDIPEGYSVSREKKERFSLILESASTNQTSMYLCASSQRTDEQYFGPGTRLTVT.

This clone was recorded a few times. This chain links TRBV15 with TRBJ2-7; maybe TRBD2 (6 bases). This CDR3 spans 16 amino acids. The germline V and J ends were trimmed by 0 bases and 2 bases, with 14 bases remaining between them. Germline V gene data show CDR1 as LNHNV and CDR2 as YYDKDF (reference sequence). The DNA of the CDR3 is TGTGCCACCAGCAGAGAGGTTGGCGGGGTTACCTACGAGCAGTACTTC. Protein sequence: CATSREVGGVTYEQYF.

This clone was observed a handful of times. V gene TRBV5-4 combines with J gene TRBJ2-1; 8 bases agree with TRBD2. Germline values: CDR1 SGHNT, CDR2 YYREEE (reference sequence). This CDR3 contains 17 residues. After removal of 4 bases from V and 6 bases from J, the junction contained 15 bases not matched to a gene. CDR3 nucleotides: TGTGCCAGCAGCAAATTATCCGGGACTAGACTAAGCAATGAGCAGTTCTTC. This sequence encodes CASSKLSGTRLSNEQFF.

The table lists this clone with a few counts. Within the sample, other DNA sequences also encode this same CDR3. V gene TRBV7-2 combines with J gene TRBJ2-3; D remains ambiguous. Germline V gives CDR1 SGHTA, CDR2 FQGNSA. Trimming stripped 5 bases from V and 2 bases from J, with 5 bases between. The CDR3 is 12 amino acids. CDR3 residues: CASSTYTDTQYF. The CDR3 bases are TGTGCCAGCAGCACATACACAGATACGCAGTATTTT.

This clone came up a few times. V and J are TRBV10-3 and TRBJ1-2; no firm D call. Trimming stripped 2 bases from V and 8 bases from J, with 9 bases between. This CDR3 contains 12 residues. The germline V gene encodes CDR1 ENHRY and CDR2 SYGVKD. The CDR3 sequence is CAISEGDYGYTF. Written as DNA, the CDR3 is TGTGCCATCAGTGAGGGGGATTACGGCTACACCTTC.

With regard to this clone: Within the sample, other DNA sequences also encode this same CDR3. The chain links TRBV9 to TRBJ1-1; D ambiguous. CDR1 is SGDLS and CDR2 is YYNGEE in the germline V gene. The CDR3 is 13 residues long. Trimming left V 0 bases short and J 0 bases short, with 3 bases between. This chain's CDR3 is CASSVALNTEAFF. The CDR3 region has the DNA TGTGCCAGCAGCGTAGCTTTGAACACTGAAGCTTTCTTT.

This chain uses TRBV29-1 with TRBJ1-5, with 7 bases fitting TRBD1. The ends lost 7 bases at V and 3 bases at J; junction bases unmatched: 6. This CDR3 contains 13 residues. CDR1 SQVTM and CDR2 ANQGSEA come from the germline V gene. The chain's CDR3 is CSAETGFNQPQHF. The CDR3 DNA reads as TGCAGCGCAGAGACAGGGTTCAATCAGCCCCAGCATTTT.

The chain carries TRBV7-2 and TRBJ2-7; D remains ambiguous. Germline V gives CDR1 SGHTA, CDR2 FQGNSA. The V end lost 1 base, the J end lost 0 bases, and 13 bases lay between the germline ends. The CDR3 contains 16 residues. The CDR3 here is CASSLGVQWISYEQYF. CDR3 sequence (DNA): TGTGCCAGCAGCTTAGGGGTCCAGTGGATCTCCTACGAGCAGTACTTC.

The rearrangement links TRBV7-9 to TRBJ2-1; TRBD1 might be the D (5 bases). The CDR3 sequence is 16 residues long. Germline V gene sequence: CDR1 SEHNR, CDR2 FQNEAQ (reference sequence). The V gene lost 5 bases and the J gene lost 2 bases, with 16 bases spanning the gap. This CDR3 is CASSTSRGAAYNEQFF. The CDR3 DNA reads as TGTGCCAGCAGCACCTCTAGGGGTGCAGCCTACAATGAGCAGTTCTTC. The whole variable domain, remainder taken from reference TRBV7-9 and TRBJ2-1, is DTGVSQNPRHKITKRGQNVTFRCDPISEHNRLYWYRQTLGQGPEFLTYFQNEAQLEKSRLLSDRFSAERPKGSFSTLEIQRTEQGDSAMYLCASSTSRGAAYNEQFFGPGTRLTVL.

The CDR3 here is CASSLSAIHYLAKNIQYF. As DNA, the CDR3 is TGTGCCAGCAGTTTATCGGCTATCCACTATTTAGCCAAAAACATTCAGTACTTC. The J gene is TRBJ2-4, the V gene TRBV28, with D uncertain. CDR3 length: 18 amino acids. The germline V and J ends were trimmed by 1 base and 0 bases, with 16 bases remaining between them. CDR1 is MDHEN, CDR2 SYDVKM, per germline.

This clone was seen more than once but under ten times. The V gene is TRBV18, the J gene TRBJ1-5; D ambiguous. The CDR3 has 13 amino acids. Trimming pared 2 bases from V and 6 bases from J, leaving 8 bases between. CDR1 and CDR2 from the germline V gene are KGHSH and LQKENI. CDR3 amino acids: CASSPERAQPQHF. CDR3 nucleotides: TGTGCCAGCTCACCAGAGCGGGCTCAGCCCCAGCATTTT.

CDR3 residues: CASSPQGQRNTEAFF. Here the CDR3 DNA reads TGTGCCAGCTCACCCCAGGGACAGCGGAACACTGAAGCTTTCTTT. V gene TRBV18 combines with J gene TRBJ1-1, with 7 bases identical to TRBD1. The CDR3 extends over 15 amino acids. CDR1 and CDR2 from the germline V gene are KGHSH and LQKENI. The J segment lost 1 base and the V segment lost 3 bases, leaving 5 bases of the junction unmatched.

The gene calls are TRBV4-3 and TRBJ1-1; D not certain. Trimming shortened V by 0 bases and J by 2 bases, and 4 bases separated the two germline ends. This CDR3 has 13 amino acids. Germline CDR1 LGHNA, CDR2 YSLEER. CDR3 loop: CASSQDKNTEAFF. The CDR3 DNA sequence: TGCGCCAGCAGCCAAGATAAAAACACTGAAGCTTTCTTT.

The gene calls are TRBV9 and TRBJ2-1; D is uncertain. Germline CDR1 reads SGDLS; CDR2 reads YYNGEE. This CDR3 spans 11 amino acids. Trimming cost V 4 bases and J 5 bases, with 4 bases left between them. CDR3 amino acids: CASSRDNEQFF. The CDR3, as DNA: TGTGCCAGCAGCCGGGACAATGAGCAGTTCTTC.

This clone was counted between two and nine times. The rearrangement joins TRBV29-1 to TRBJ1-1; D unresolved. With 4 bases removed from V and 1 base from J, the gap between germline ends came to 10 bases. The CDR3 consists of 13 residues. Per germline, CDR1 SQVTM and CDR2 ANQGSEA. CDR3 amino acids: CSVADTGNTEAFF. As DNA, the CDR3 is TGCAGCGTTGCTGACACGGGGAACACTGAAGCTTTCTTT.

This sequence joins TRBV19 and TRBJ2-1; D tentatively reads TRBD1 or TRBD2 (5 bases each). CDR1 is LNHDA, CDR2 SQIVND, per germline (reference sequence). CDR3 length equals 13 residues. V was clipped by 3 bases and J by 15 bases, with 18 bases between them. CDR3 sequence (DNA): TGTGCCAGTAGTATGGGGCTCCGGGACGGCCTGTTCTTC. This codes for CASSMGLRDGLFF.

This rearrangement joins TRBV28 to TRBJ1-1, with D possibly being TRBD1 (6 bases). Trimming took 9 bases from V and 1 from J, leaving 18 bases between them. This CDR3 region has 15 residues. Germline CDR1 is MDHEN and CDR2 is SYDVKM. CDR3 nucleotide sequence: TGTGCCAGTTCGGCAGGGGCGGAGGGGAACACTGAAGCTTTCTTT. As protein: CASSAGAEGNTEAFF. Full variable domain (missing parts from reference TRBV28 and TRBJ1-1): DVKVTQSSRYLVKRTGEKVFLECVQDMDHENMFWYRQDPGLGLRLIYFSYDVKMKEKGDIPEGYSVSREKKERFSLILESASTNQTSMYLCASSAGAEGNTEAFFGQGTRLTVV.

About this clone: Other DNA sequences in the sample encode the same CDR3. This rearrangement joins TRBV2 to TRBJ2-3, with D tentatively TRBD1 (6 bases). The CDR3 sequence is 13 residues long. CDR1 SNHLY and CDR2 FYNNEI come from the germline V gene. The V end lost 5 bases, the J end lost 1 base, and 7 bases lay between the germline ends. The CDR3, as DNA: TGTGCCAGCAGTAGACAGGGCACAGATACGCAGTATTTT. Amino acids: CASSRQGTDTQYF. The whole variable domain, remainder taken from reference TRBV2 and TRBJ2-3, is EPEVTQTPSHQVTQMGQEVILRCVPISNHLYFYWYRQILGQKVEFLVSFYNNEISEKSEIFDDQFSVERPDGSNFTLKIRSTKLEDSAMYFCASSRQGTDTQYFGPGTRLTVL.